A selection of T cell receptor beta chains follows, all from one sample in a study of T cell changes during pregnancy in multiple sclerosis. Generated by immunoSEQ multiplex PCR, the TCRdb table keeps only in-frame clones and is missing some. Among fewer than 110,000 clones listed, more than 85% were seen once. This specimen consisted of peripheral blood, obtained in the second trimester of pregnancy. These receptors originate from a female donor with multiple sclerosis, enrolled in a pregnancy study. Both conserved end residues are part of each CDR3. Each record gives: J gene, CDR3 length, clone size, V gene, D gene, CDR3 protein, CDR3 DNA. A D gene is named only where the DNA matches it firmly. Clone size is given for some rows only: seen once, a few or many times, or a class if the clone is expanded.

TRBJ2-5,14,once,TRBV5-1,TRBD2,CASSFGLAEETQYF,TGCGCCAGCAGCTTCGGACTAGCGGAAGAGACCCAGTACTTC
TRBJ1-2,16,-,TRBV28,-,CASSLAAGLGPEGYTF,TGTGCCAGCAGTTTAGCAGCGGGGTTGGGGCCGGAGGGCTACACCTTC
TRBJ2-3,15,-,TRBV29-1,TRBD2,CSVIVLAGSTDTQYF,TGCAGCGTTATCGTCCTAGCGGGAAGCACAGATACGCAGTATTTT
TRBJ2-7,16,-,TRBV14,-,CASSQDSGGLLYEQYF,TGTGCCAGCAGCCAAGATTCCGGAGGGCTGCTTTACGAGCAGTACTTC
TRBJ1-2,17,-,TRBV9,-,CASSGNQERQARSGYTF,TGTGCCAGCAGCGGAAACCAGGAAAGACAGGCTAGGTCGGGCTACACCTTC
TRBJ2-7,14,-,TRBV6-1,TRBD2,CASSETRLADEQYF,TGTGCCAGCAGTGAAACGAGACTAGCCGACGAGCAGTACTTC
TRBJ2-5,14,-,TRBV7-2,-,CASSFPRAHGTQYF,TGTGCCAGCAGCTTCCCGAGGGCCCACGGGACCCAGTACTTC
TRBJ2-7,11,-,TRBV28,-,CASMGGHEQYF,TGTGCCAGCATGGGGGGGCACGAGCAGTACTTC
TRBJ1-2,13,-,TRBV28,-,CASSLNQNYGYTF,TGTGCCAGCAGTTTAAATCAGAACTATGGCTACACCTTC
TRBJ2-5,11,-,TRBV30,-,CAWSGAGTQYF,TGTGCCTGGAGTGGGGCAGGGACCCAGTACTTC
TRBJ2-7,13,-,TRBV6-5,-,CASSYSGAYEQYF,TGTGCCAGCAGTTACTCCGGAGCCTACGAGCAGTACTTC
TRBJ1-1,12,few,TRBV25-1,TRBD1,CASSHRGTEAFF,TGTGCCAGCAGTCACAGGGGAACTGAAGCTTTCTTT
TRBJ2-7,15,-,TRBV2,TRBD2,CASSRLSGVSYEQYF,TGTGCCAGCAGCAGACTTAGCGGGGTCTCCTACGAGCAGTACTTC
TRBJ2-7,14,-,TRBV28,-,CASSYGDSSYEQYF,TGTGCCAGCAGTTACGGTGATAGCTCCTACGAGCAGTACTTC
TRBJ2-7,12,-,TRBV29-1,TRBD1,CSVAGQVGEQYF,TGCAGCGTTGCGGGACAGGTTGGCGAGCAGTACTTC
TRBJ2-1,16,-,TRBV6-5,-,CASSYSGGAPFNEQFF,TGTGCCAGCAGTTACTCTGGCGGGGCTCCCTTCAATGAGCAGTTCTTC
TRBJ1-1,15,-,TRBV5-4,TRBD1,CASSPSTTGSTEAFF,TGTGCCAGCAGCCCGAGTACGACAGGGAGTACTGAAGCTTTCTTT
TRBJ2-5,17,-,TRBV18,TRBD2,CASSPMGTSGAQETQYF,TGTGCCAGCTCACCGATGGGGACTAGCGGGGCCCAAGAGACCCAGTACTTC
TRBJ2-5,14,-,TRBV5-4,TRBD1,CASSTGQAQETQYF,TGTGCCAGCAGCACCGGACAGGCCCAAGAGACCCAGTACTTC
TRBJ2-1,14,-,TRBV7-8,-,CASSSYALANEQFF,TGTGCCAGCAGCTCCTACGCACTAGCCAATGAGCAGTTCTTC
TRBJ2-5,16,once,TRBV6-6,TRBD1,CASSTRDRGILETQYF,TGTGCCAGCAGTACCCGGGACAGGGGAATTTTGGAGACCCAGTACTTC
TRBJ2-7,13,once,TRBV7-2,-,CASGLVFTYEQYF,TGTGCCAGCGGACTCGTATTCACCTACGAGCAGTACTTC
TRBJ1-6,15,-,TRBV2,-,CASIEVGVYNSPLHF,TGTGCCAGCATAGAGGTGGGAGTCTATAATTCACCCCTCCACTTT
TRBJ2-2,19,-,TRBV7-2,TRBD1,CASSLERPGQGAHTGELFF,TGTGCCAGCAGCTTAGAGAGGCCAGGACAGGGGGCGCACACCGGGGAGCTGTTTTTT
TRBJ2-1,13,-,TRBV19,-,CASRQGTRDEQFF,TGTGCCAGTAGGCAGGGGACCAGGGATGAGCAGTTCTTC